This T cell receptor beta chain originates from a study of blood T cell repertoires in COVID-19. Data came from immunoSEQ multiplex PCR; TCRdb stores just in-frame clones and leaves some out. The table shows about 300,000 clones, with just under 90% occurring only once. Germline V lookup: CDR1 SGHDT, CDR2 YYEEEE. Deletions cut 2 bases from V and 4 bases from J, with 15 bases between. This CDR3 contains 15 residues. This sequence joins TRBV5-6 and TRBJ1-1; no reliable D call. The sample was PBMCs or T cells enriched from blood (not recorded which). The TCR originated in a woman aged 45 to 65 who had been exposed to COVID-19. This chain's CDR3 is CASSFLSFPGTEAFF. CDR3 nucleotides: TGTGCCAGCAGCTTTTTGTCTTTTCCGGGCACTGAAGCTTTCTTT. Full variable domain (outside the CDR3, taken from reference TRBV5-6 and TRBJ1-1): DAGVTQSPTHLIKTRGQQVTLRCSPKSGHDTVSWYQQALGQGPQFIFQYYEEEERQRGNFPDRFSGHQFPNYSSELNVNALLLGDSALYLCASSFLSFPGTEAFFGQGTRLTVV.